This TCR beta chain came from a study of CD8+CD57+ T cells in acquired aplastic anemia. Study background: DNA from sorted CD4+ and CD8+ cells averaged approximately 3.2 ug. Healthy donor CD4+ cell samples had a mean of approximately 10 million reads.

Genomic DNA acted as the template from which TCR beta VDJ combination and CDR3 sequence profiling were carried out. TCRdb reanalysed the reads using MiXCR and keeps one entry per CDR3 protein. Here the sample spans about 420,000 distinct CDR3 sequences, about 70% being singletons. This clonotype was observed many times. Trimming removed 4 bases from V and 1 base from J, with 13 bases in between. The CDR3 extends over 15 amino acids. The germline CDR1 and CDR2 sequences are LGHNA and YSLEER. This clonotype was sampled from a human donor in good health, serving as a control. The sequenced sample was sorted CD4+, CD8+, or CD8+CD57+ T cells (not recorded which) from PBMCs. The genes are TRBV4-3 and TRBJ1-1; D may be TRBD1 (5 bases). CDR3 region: CASSRADRTNTEAFF. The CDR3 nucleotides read TGCGCCAGCAGCCGAGCCGACAGAACGAACACTGAAGCTTTCTTT.